This T cell receptor (beta chain) was sequenced during a study of blood T cell repertoires in COVID-19. Whole-study context: The United States, Italy and Spain supplied acute and convalescent COVID-19 samples. Nucleic acid was either cDNA or gDNA, and it came from T cells, B-cell-depleted T cells, or PBMCs.

Study processing details: Amplification from reference gene primers served as the basis for estimated nucleated cell counts. TCRdb's copy holds only in-frame clones and misses some; the assay was immunoSEQ multiplex PCR. V and J calls and clone size follow that table, whereas D and trimming were derived from the DNA. The table has 130,000 to 150,000 clones, 84% seen once. What was sequenced was peripheral blood. This clonotype was obtained from a human donor in a cohort sampled during active COVID-19.

CDR3 sequence reads: CASSPLSQATRSNEQFF. As DNA, the CDR3 is TGCGCCAGCAGCCCCTTATCCCAGGCCACTAGGTCTAATGAGCAGTTCTTC. This chain uses TRBV5-1 with TRBJ2-1, with D possibly being TRBD2 (5 bases). The CDR3 is 17 amino acids. The germline CDR1 and CDR2 sequences are SGHRS and YFSETQ. Trimming left V 4 bases short and J 7 bases short, with 24 bases between.